This T cell receptor (beta chain) is drawn from a study of shared clonotypes between healthy human individuals. The wider study: Aged 18 to 49, the donors were a couple of women and a few men.

There are 13 residues in the CDR3. Trimming removed 0 bases from V and 5 bases from J, with 8 bases in between. Germline V gene data show CDR1 as LNHNV and CDR2 as YYDKDF (reference sequence). Participating donors were healthy, HIV-negative adults free of recent acute infections or vaccinations. CD45RA-negative memory and CD45RA+ naive subsets were split from the CD4+ cells. Sequencing was at deep level. The table came from immunoSEQ multiplex PCR; TCRdb's copy has only in-frame clones and leaves some out. The sample has 2,500,000 or so clones, approximately 93% seen once; the top ten hold about 0.38%.

The TCR sequence derives from a young man in good health. Some clones in this sample may be carry-over from other donors' samples. The sequencing input was naive CD4+ T cells from PBMCs. Subset indicated: CD45RA+ positively selected. The chain carries TRBV15 and TRBJ2-7, with D hard to call. As DNA, the CDR3 is TGTGCCACCAGCAGAGATTCCCACAACGAGCAGTACTTC. Translated: CATSRDSHNEQYF.